A single sample gave rise to the 27 T cell receptor beta chains below, sequenced in a study of PD-L1 blockade in urothelial cancer. The assay was immunoSEQ multiplex PCR, and TCRdb's table has in-frame clones only and misses some. The repertoire holds 50,000 or so clones, with roughly 82% as singletons. Time point specified: pretreatment peripheral blood. Sample: PBMCs, taken around atezolizumab (anti-PD-L1) treatment. The receptors were gathered from a man in his fifties with urothelial cancer.

The rearrangement links TRBV7-6 to TRBJ2-1, with D perhaps TRBD1 (8 bases). CDR3 length: 17 amino acids. V lost 2 bases, J lost 3 bases, and 17 bases lay in between. Germline-derived CDR1 and CDR2 are SGHVS and FNYEAQ. CDR3 sequence reads: CASSLTPTGDYYNEQFF. CDR3 sequence (DNA): TGTGCCAGCAGCTTAACTCCGACAGGGGACTACTACAATGAGCAGTTCTTC.

The gene calls are TRBV2 and TRBJ1-6; 7 positions agree with TRBD1. Germline V lookup: CDR1 SNHLY, CDR2 FYNNEI. The CDR3 loop spans 15 amino acids. The V and J ends lost 7 bases and 3 bases, in that order; junction bases with no gene match: 6. The CDR3 sequence: CASKSGQSYNSPLHF. In nucleotides, the CDR3 is TGTGCCAGCAAATCGGGACAGAGCTATAATTCACCCCTCCACTTT.

This clone has only a few counts. This chain joins TRBV10-1 and TRBJ2-2, with TRBD2 as a possible D gene (5 bases). The germline V and J ends were trimmed by 10 bases and 4 bases, with 13 bases remaining between them. This CDR3 is built from 13 residues. Germline V lookup: CDR1 WNHNN, CDR2 SYGVQD (reference sequence). CDR3 sequence (DNA): TGCGCCACCAGCCCGGGGTTCACCGGGGAGCTGTTTTTT. It encodes CATSPGFTGELFF.

This clone was observed once. The chain links TRBV10-3 to TRBJ2-7, with D unclear. The V end lost 2 bases, the J end lost 3 bases, and 8 bases lay between the germline ends. CDR1 is ENHRY and CDR2 is SYGVKD in the germline V gene. The CDR3 is 13 amino acids. The CDR3 protein is CAISEDGVYEQYF. DNA of the CDR3: TGTGCCATCAGTGAGGATGGAGTCTACGAGCAGTACTTC.

This chain connects TRBV11-2 to TRBJ1-6; the D gene is possibly TRBD1 (6 bases). The CDR3 runs 15 residues. Germline V gene sequence: CDR1 SGHAT, CDR2 FQNNGV. The ends were cut back, 3 bases at V and 6 bases at J, with 12 bases in the middle. The CDR3 protein is CASSFSGASNSPLHF. The CDR3 nucleotides are TGTGCCAGCAGCTTTTCAGGGGCTAGTAATTCACCCCTCCACTTT.

This sequence joins TRBV19 and TRBJ2-2; TRBD1 agrees at 7 bases. The CDR3 is 15 residues long. CDR1 is LNHDA, CDR2 SQIVND, per germline (reference sequence). V shed 7 bases and J 6 bases; nucleotides not matched to a gene: 11. The DNA for the CDR3 is TGTGCCAGTAACCTACAGGGGTTTCGAGCCGGGGAGCTGTTTTTT. Translated: CASNLQGFRAGELFF.

About this clone: This specimen includes other DNA sequences encoding the same CDR3. J is TRBJ1-1 and V is TRBV6-5; maybe TRBD1 (5 bases). The CDR3 is 12 amino acids. V was cut by 0 bases and J by 8 bases, with 7 bases left in between. Looked up from germline, CDR1 is MNHEY and CDR2 is SVGAGI. CDR3 DNA: TGTGCCAGCAGTTACTCCGGGGGGGAAGCTTTCTTT. Protein sequence: CASSYSGGEAFF.

This chain uses TRBV6-1 with TRBJ2-7; D possibly corresponds to TRBD1 (5 bases). The CDR3 has 15 residues. The V gene lost 4 bases and the J gene lost 1 base, with 14 bases spanning the gap. Germline V CDR1 and CDR2: MNHNS, SASEGT. The CDR3 sequence is CASSGRQGSSYEQYF. CDR3 nucleotides: TGTGCCAGCAGTGGAAGGCAGGGTAGTTCCTACGAGCAGTACTTC.

DNA of the CDR3: TGTGCCAGCAGCCGGGGACAGATGAACACTGAAGCTTTCTTT. Translation gives CASSRGQMNTEAFF. The chain links TRBV9 to TRBJ1-1, with 7 bases matching TRBD1. Germline CDR1 SGDLS, CDR2 YYNGEE. The CDR3 has 14 amino acids. Losses at the gene ends were 4 bases for V and 0 bases for J; bases not matched to a gene: 3.

Only a few counts were recorded for this clone. The CDR3 is CASSSGTSGREGNEQFF. CDR3 sequence (DNA): TGTGCCAGCAGCTCCGGGACTAGCGGGAGGGAGGGCAATGAGCAGTTCTTC. V usage is TRBV9 and J usage is TRBJ2-1; 16 nucleotides agree with TRBD2. V lost 4 bases to trimming and J lost 6 bases; unmatched junction nucleotides: 7. CDR3 length: 17 residues. The germline CDR1 and CDR2 sequences are SGDLS and YYNGEE. Full variable domain (rest looked up from reference TRBV9 and TRBJ2-1): DSGVTQTPKHLITATGQRVTLRCSPRSGDLSVYWYQQSLDQGLQFLIQYYNGEERAKGNILERFSAQQFPDLHSELNLSSLELGDSALYFCASSSGTSGREGNEQFFGPGTRLTVL.

This clone was counted only a few times. The chain couples TRBV11-2 to TRBJ2-2; D gene ambiguous. V lost 0 bases, J lost 4 bases, and 12 bases lay in between. CDR3 length equals 16 residues. Germline V gene lookup returns CDR1 SGHAT and CDR2 FQNNGV. CDR3 loop: CASSLDPPGLTGELFF. The DNA of the CDR3 is TGTGCCAGCAGCTTAGATCCACCAGGTCTCACCGGGGAGCTGTTTTTT.

The genes are TRBV15 and TRBJ2-7; D possibly corresponds to TRBD2 (5 bases). This CDR3 comprises 15 residues. V lost 6 bases, J lost 5 bases, and 20 bases lay in between. In germline, CDR1 is LNHNV, CDR2 YYDKDF (reference sequence). CDR3 protein: CATSPKRVLFDEQYF. CDR3 bases: TGTGCCACCAGTCCCAAGAGGGTACTGTTTGACGAGCAGTACTTC.

V is TRBV27 and J is TRBJ2-1; 7 positions agree with TRBD2. Germline CDR1 MNHEY, CDR2 SMNVEV (reference sequence). CDR3 length equals 14 residues. J gave up 4 bases and V 2 bases, and 2 bases lay outside the gene matches. The CDR3 DNA follows: TGTGCCAGCAGTTTAGCGGGAGAGTACAATGAGCAGTTCTTC. Translating it yields CASSLAGEYNEQFF.

The chain carries TRBV14 and TRBJ2-5; no reliable D call. CDR1 and CDR2 from the germline V gene are SGHDN and FVKESK. V lost 1 base to trimming and J lost 2 bases, with 8 bases between them. This CDR3 has 14 residues. CDR3 in DNA: TGTGCCAGCAGCCAAGTTAGGCGGCAAGAGACCCAGTACTTC. It yields the protein CASSQVRRQETQYF.

The gene calls are TRBV11-2 and TRBJ1-5, with D unresolved. With 2 bases removed from V and 6 bases from J, the gap between germline ends came to 8 bases. The CDR3 runs 13 residues. The germline V gene has CDR1 SGHAT and CDR2 FQNNGV. The CDR3 region is CASSLSRSQPQHF. Written as DNA, the CDR3 is TGTGCCAGCAGCTTATCTCGCAGTCAGCCCCAGCATTTT.

This chain links TRBV11-2 with TRBJ2-7; D is unresolved. Trimming stripped 2 bases from V and 3 bases from J, with 2 bases between. The CDR3 covers 11 residues. Germline CDR1 is SGHAT and CDR2 is FQNNGV. CDR3 sequence (DNA): TGTGCCAGCAGCTTACTCTACGAGCAGTACTTC. It codes for CASSLLYEQYF.

The rearrangement links TRBV5-1 to TRBJ2-3; a weak D match, TRBD1 (6 bases). Per germline, CDR1 SGHRS and CDR2 YFSETQ. V shed 2 bases and J shed 2 bases, with 12 bases lying between them. This CDR3 spans 15 amino acids. This chain's CDR3 is CASSFSGHSTDTQYF. CDR3 sequence (DNA): TGCGCCAGCAGCTTCTCGGGACATTCCACAGATACGCAGTATTTT. Full variable domain (outside the CDR3, taken from reference TRBV5-1 and TRBJ2-3): KAGVTQTPRYLIKTRGQQVTLSCSPISGHRSVSWYQQTPGQGLQFLFEYFSETQRNKGNFPGRFSGRQFSNSRSEMNVSTLELGDSALYLCASSFSGHSTDTQYFGPGTRLTVL.

CDR3 DNA sequence: TGCGCCAGCAGGGACAGTGGAAGCCCTAACTATGGCTACACCTTC. Translating gives CASRDSGSPNYGYTF. The chain is built from TRBV10-2 and TRBJ1-2, with D tentatively TRBD1 (6 bases). V dropped 6 bases and J dropped 0 bases, with 14 bases sitting between them. CDR3 length: 15 amino acids. CDR1 is WSHSY, CDR2 SAAADI, per germline.

This clone is medium-sized within its sample. V is TRBV5-1 and J is TRBJ1-2; the match to TRBD1 covers 8 bases. J gave up 7 bases and V 5 bases, and 13 bases lay outside the gene matches. The CDR3 runs to 15 residues. The germline CDR1 and CDR2 sequences are SGHRS and YFSETQ. This CDR3 reads CASRTQGASGSGYTF. In DNA, the CDR3 is TGCGCCAGCAGGACTCAGGGGGCGAGCGGTAGTGGCTACACCTTC. Based on the CDR3 plus reference TRBV5-1 and TRBJ1-2, the full variable domain is KAGVTQTPRYLIKTRGQQVTLSCSPISGHRSVSWYQQTPGQGLQFLFEYFSETQRNKGNFPGRFSGRQFSNSRSEMNVSTLELGDSALYLCASRTQGASGSGYTFGSGTRLTVV.

The V gene is TRBV20-1, the J gene TRBJ1-2; tentatively, D is TRBD1 (5 bases). The CDR3 runs to 11 residues. The germline gives CDR1 DFQATT, CDR2 SNEGSKA (reference sequence). The germline V and J ends were trimmed by 4 bases and 6 bases, with 9 bases remaining between them. CDR3 bases: TGCAGTGCTAACCGGGGGGATGGCTACACCTTC. This encodes CSANRGDGYTF.

This clone was seen only a few times. The chain carries TRBV4-1 and TRBJ1-4; possible D gene TRBD1, 5 bases. CDR3 length equals 16 residues. CDR1 and CDR2 from the germline V gene are MGHRA and YSYEKL. Between the trimmed V and J ends, which lost 0 bases and 4 bases, there was a span of 12 bases. The CDR3 bases are TGCGCCAGCAGCCAAGAGCGTGGGGCTTTTAATGAAAAACTGTTTTTT. Encoded protein: CASSQERGAFNEKLFF.

This chain joins TRBV4-2 and TRBJ2-2; 7 bases map to TRBD1. This CDR3 has 16 residues. Germline CDR1 reads LGHNA; CDR2 reads YNFKEQ. V shed 3 bases and J 6 bases; nucleotides not matched to a gene: 10. The CDR3 region is CASSQRPGQFAGELFF. In DNA, the CDR3 is TGTGCCAGCAGCCAGCGCCCGGGACAGTTTGCCGGGGAGCTGTTTTTT.

CDR3 sequence: CASSLAGAKNIQYF. The CDR3 DNA follows: TGCGCCAGCAGCTTGGCGGGAGCCAAAAACATTCAGTACTTC. The J gene is TRBJ2-4, the V gene TRBV5-1, with D unclear. The length of the CDR3 is 14 residues. Trimming stripped 0 bases from V and 0 bases from J, with 4 bases between. The germline V gene has CDR1 SGHRS and CDR2 YFSETQ. The entire variable domain, with the rest obtained from reference TRBV5-1 and TRBJ2-4, is as follows: KAGVTQTPRYLIKTRGQQVTLSCSPISGHRSVSWYQQTPGQGLQFLFEYFSETQRNKGNFPGRFSGRQFSNSRSEMNVSTLELGDSALYLCASSLAGAKNIQYFGAGTRLSVL.

This chain connects TRBV19 to TRBJ1-1, with D perhaps matching TRBD1 (5 bases). CDR1 is LNHDA and CDR2 is SQIVND in the germline V gene (reference sequence). V was trimmed by 2 bases and J by 6 bases, leaving 7 bases between them. This CDR3 is built from 12 residues. The CDR3 DNA is TGTGCCAGTAGTATACCGGGGGCTGAAGCTTTCTTT. Translating gives CASSIPGAEAFF.

The rearrangement joins TRBV9 to TRBJ2-6, with D possibly being TRBD1 (5 bases). In germline, CDR1 is SGDLS, CDR2 YYNGEE. This CDR3 comprises 16 residues. V was pared by 5 bases and J by 6 bases, with 18 bases between. The CDR3 nucleotides read TGTGCCAGCAGGGTGGCCCTCTGGGGCCCGGCCAACGTCCTGACTTTC. This sequence encodes CASRVALWGPANVLTF.

The V and J genes are TRBV9 and TRBJ2-3; 11 nucleotides line up with TRBD1. The CDR3 has 17 amino acids. Looked up from germline, CDR1 is SGDLS and CDR2 is YYNGEE. The ends lost 1 base at V and 1 base at J; junction bases unmatched: 5. This chain's CDR3 is CASSVMDRGRGTDTQYF. CDR3 bases: TGTGCCAGCAGCGTAATGGACAGGGGGCGCGGCACAGATACGCAGTATTTT. The complete variable domain, with remaining parts taken from reference TRBV9 and TRBJ2-3, reads DSGVTQTPKHLITATGQRVTLRCSPRSGDLSVYWYQQSLDQGLQFLIQYYNGEERAKGNILERFSAQQFPDLHSELNLSSLELGDSALYFCASSVMDRGRGTDTQYFGPGTRLTVL.

The chain joins TRBV5-1 to TRBJ1-2; 9 bases are shared with TRBD1. Germline V gene sequence: CDR1 SGHRS, CDR2 YFSETQ. J gave up 6 bases and V 1 base, and 10 bases lay outside the gene matches. The CDR3 covers 16 residues. The CDR3 loop is CASSLWGRTGDDGYTF. The CDR3 nucleotides are TGCGCCAGCAGCTTGTGGGGTCGGACAGGGGATGATGGCTACACCTTC. Filled out from reference TRBV5-1 and TRBJ1-2, the complete variable domain reads KAGVTQTPRYLIKTRGQQVTLSCSPISGHRSVSWYQQTPGQGLQFLFEYFSETQRNKGNFPGRFSGRQFSNSRSEMNVSTLELGDSALYLCASSLWGRTGDDGYTFGSGTRLTVV.